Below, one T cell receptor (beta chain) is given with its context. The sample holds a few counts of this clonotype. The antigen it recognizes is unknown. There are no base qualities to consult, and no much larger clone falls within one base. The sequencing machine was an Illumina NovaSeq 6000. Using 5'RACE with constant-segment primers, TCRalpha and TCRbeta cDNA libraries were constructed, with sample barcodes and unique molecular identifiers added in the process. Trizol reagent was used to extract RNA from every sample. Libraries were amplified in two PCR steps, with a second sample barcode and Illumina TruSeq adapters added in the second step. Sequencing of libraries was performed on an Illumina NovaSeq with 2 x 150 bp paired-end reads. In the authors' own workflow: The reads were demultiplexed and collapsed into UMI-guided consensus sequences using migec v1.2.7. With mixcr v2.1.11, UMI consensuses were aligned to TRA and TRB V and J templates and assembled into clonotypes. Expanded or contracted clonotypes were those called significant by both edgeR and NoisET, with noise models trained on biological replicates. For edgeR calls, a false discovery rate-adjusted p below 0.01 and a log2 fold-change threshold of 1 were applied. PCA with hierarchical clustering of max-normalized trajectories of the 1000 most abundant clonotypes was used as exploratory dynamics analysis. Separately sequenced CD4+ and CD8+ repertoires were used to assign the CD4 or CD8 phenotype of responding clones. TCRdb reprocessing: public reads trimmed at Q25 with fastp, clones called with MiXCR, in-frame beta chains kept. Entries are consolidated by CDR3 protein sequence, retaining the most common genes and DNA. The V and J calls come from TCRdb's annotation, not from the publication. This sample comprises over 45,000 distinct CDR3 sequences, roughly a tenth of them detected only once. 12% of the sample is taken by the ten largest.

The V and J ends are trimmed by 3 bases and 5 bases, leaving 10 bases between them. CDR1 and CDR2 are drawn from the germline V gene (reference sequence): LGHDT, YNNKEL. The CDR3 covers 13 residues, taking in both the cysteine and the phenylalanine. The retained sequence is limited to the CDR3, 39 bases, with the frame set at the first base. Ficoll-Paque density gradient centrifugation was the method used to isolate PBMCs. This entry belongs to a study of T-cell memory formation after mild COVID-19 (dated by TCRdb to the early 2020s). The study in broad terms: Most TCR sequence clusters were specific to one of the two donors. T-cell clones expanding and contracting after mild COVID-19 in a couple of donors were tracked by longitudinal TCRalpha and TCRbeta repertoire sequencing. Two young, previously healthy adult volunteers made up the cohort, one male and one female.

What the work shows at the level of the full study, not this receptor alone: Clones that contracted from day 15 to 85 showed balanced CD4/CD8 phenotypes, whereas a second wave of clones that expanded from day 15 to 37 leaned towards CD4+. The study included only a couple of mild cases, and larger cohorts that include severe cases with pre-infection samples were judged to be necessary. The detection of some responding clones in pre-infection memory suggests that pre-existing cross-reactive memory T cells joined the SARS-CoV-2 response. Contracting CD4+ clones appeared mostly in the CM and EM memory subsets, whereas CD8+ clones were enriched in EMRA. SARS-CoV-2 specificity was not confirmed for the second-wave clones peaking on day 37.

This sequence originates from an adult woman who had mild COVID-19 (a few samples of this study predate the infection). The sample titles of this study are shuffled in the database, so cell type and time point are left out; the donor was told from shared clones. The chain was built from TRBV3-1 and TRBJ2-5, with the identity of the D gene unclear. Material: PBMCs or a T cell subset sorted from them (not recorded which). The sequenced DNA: TGTGCCAGCAGCCACATCCGGACGGAGACCCAGTACTTC. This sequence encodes CASSHIRTETQYF.